Detailed here is one T cell receptor (beta chain). Its specificity is unknown. Read coverage stops 3 residues before the CDR3 terminus; the germline J gene supplies the remainder. The assay was immunoSEQ multiplex PCR, and TCRdb's table has in-frame clones only and misses some. The table for this sample gives 36,000 or so clones. V lost 2 bases and J lost 2; bases outside the gene matches: 7. This CDR3 has 15 amino acids. The V gene's germline CDR1 is DFQATT and CDR2 SNEGSKA (reference sequence). These data originate in a study of T cells in women clearing cervical HPV infection. On the study more broadly: Cases were women with histologically confirmed HPV16-related CIN3 or worse, including a couple of invasive cancers. HLA type could not be excluded as a confounder.

Findings of the study overall: Combining TCR richness with V gene abundances gave around 0.83 AUC.

This chain connects TRBV20-1 to TRBJ2-3; 7 positions agree with TRBD2. This TCR derives from a woman aged 18-69 years with a cervical HPV16 infection that either progressed to CIN3+ or cleared (not recorded which). Sequenced input: blood buffy coat. The DNA read from the CDR3 is TGCAGTGCTAGACTAGCGGAAAGGCTCACAGATACG. This sequence encodes CSARLAERLTDT. The entire CDR3 protein is CSARLAERLTDTQYF.